This T cell receptor beta chain was captured in a study of T cells in tuberculosis. Findings of the study overall: The TCR-beta difference was not significant; alpha differences partly reflected length.

The time point: new active TB diagnosis, blood taken before or within 7 days of starting treatment. The CDR3 covers 14 residues. J gave up 1 base and V 2 bases, and 1 base lay outside the gene matches. CDR1 is ENHRY, CDR2 SYGVKD, per germline. Worth noting for this clone: Its specificity is not known.

The assay was immunoSEQ multiplex PCR, and TCRdb's table has in-frame clones only and misses some. The sample has 20,000 to 25,000 clones, about 85% seen once. The sample consisted of PBMCs, taken at tuberculosis diagnosis. The chain uses TRBV10-3 and TRBJ1-1, with 7 bases matching TRBD1. This receptor was taken from an adult with tuberculosis. Here the CDR3 reads CAISERQGNTEAFF. The DNA of the CDR3 is TGTGCCATCAGTGAGAGACAGGGGAACACTGAAGCTTTCTTT.